The 16 T cell receptor beta chains given below trace back to one sample, sequenced in a study of human T cells and chemical hapten exposure. TCRdb called the RACE reads again in MiXCR, with one record for every CDR3 protein. The sample consists of about 110,000 distinct CDR3 sequences, less than 10% of them appearing once. Regarding time point: patch test 2, 6 weeks after DPC sensitization. Treatment noted: therapeutic diphenylcyclopropenone sensitization with weekly scalp DPC. The sequenced sample was whole blood, obtained in connection with sensitization to the hapten diphenylcyclopropenone (DPC). These receptor sequences come from a woman between 35 and 50 years old with alopecia areata. Some clones in this sample may be carry-over from other donors' samples.

The J gene is TRBJ1-2, the V gene TRBV4-2; no firm D call. CDR1 and CDR2 from the germline V gene are LGHNA and YNFKEQ. There are 14 residues in the CDR3. V dropped 0 bases and J dropped 0 bases, with 5 bases sitting between them. Here the CDR3 DNA reads TGTGCCAGCAGCCAAGATGGAGCTAACTATGGCTACACCTTC. Its protein is CASSQDGANYGYTF.

This clonotype was seen a few times. This chain links TRBV12-3 or TRBV12-4 with TRBJ1-1; D unresolved. V was cut by 6 bases and J by 2 bases, with 7 bases left in between. The CDR3 is 12 residues long. The CDR3 loop is CASRLVNTEAFF. The CDR3 coding sequence is TGTGCCAGCAGGCTTGTCAACACTGAAGCTTTCTTT.

This clonotype was found many times. The V call is TRBV4-3, the J call TRBJ1-2; D ambiguous. The CDR3 is 12 residues long. The germline gives CDR1 LGHNA, CDR2 YSLEER. V lost 0 bases and J 4 bases, leaving 3 bases between the germline ends. The CDR3 region is CASSQEGYGYTF. The CDR3 region has the DNA TGCGCCAGCAGCCAAGAAGGCTATGGCTACACCTTC.

The rearrangement uses TRBV4-1 and TRBJ2-1; TRBD1 matches 7 bases. Germline values: CDR1 MGHRA, CDR2 YSYEKL. The CDR3 runs 15 residues. V shed 1 base, J shed 4 bases, and the junction held 4 bases outside the gene matches. CDR3 sequence (DNA): TGCGCCAGCAGCCAAGGGACAGGACTGTACAATGAGCAGTTCTTC. It codes for CASSQGTGLYNEQFF.

The chain combines TRBV18 with TRBJ1-3; no firm D call. Germline values: CDR1 KGHSH, CDR2 LQKENI. V lost 3 bases and J 0 bases, leaving 12 bases between the germline ends. This CDR3 spans 16 amino acids. The DNA of the CDR3 is TGTGCCAGCTCACCGCACGATCTGATCTCTGGAAACACCATATATTTT. It is translated as CASSPHDLISGNTIYF.

Turning to this clonotype: A much larger clone lies one base from this, so it may be a read error. The chain links TRBV4-1 to TRBJ2-3; perhaps TRBD2 as D (7 bases). From germline, CDR1 is MGHRA and CDR2 YSYEKL. This CDR3 contains 16 residues. CDR3 protein: CASSQDRRGATDAQYF. The CDR3 bases are TGCGCCAGCAGCCAAGATCGACGGGGGGCTACAGATGCGCAGTATTTT.

The chain uses TRBV30 and TRBJ1-2, with a tentative D call TRBD1 (6 bases). The CDR3 totals 13 residues. Germline V gives CDR1 GTSNPN, CDR2 SVGIG (reference sequence). V lost 0 bases, J lost 8 bases, and 13 bases lay in between. The CDR3 nucleotides are TGTGCCTGGAGTGTAGGGGGTCGGGCCGGCTACACCTTC. Translating gives CAWSVGGRAGYTF.

This clonotype was counted only a few times. V gene TRBV29-1 combines with J gene TRBJ2-1; 10 bases align to TRBD2. V lost 1 base, J lost 8 bases, and 11 bases stayed unmatched. Germline-derived CDR1 and CDR2 are SQVTM and ANQGSEA. The CDR3 runs to 16 residues. Written as DNA, the CDR3 is TGCAGCGTTGAAGGTTGGAGTAGCGGGGGGACCGATGAGCAGTTCTTC. This codes for CSVEGWSSGGTDEQFF.

This sequence joins TRBV7-2 and TRBJ2-7, with D unresolved. The CDR3 totals 13 residues. Germline CDR1 is SGHTA and CDR2 is FQGNSA. The ends were cut back, 5 bases at V and 3 bases at J, with 11 bases in the middle. The CDR3: CASSPGPVYEQYF. The CDR3 DNA is TGTGCCAGCAGCCCAGGCCCCGTCTACGAGCAGTACTTC.

The chain employs TRBV7-9 and TRBJ2-4; D may be TRBD1 (6 bases). CDR3 length equals 15 residues. Germline V gene lookup returns CDR1 SEHNR and CDR2 FQNEAQ (reference sequence). V gave up 6 bases and J gave up 0 bases, with 12 bases separating them. This CDR3 is CASSKMTGAKNIQYF. The CDR3 region has the DNA TGTGCCAGCAGTAAAATGACAGGAGCCAAAAACATTCAGTACTTC.

In its sample, this clonotype was seen many times. This chain connects TRBV7-9 to TRBJ2-5; D not resolved. V was pared by 5 bases and J by 3 bases, with 13 bases between. CDR3 length: 14 amino acids. Germline CDR1 reads SEHNR; CDR2 reads FQNEAQ (reference sequence). The CDR3 is CASSPPAQEETQYF. The CDR3 DNA reads as TGTGCCAGCAGCCCGCCGGCGCAAGAAGAGACCCAGTACTTC.

This clonotype came up many times. The chain carries TRBV7-2 and TRBJ1-1; D possibly corresponds to TRBD1 (6 bases). CDR1 SGHTA and CDR2 FQGNSA come from the germline V gene. The CDR3 runs to 15 residues. The V and J ends lost 1 base and 0 bases respectively, with 9 bases between them. CDR3 nucleotide sequence: TGTGCCAGCAGCTTAGGCGGGGGCCTGAACACTGAAGCTTTCTTT. This translates into CASSLGGGLNTEAFF.

In the case of this clonotype: A much larger clone sits a single nucleotide away, making a read error possible. CDR3 loop: CASSETGQNNEQSF. The CDR3, as DNA: TGTGCCAGCAGTGAGACGGGACAAAACAATGAGCAGTCCTTC. V usage is TRBV6-4 and J usage is TRBJ2-1, with a tentative D call TRBD1 (6 bases). This CDR3 is 14 amino acids long. From germline, CDR1 is MRHNA and CDR2 SNTAGT.

This clonotype was seen more than once but under ten times. The gene calls are TRBV11-1 and TRBJ2-7, with 8 bases lining up with TRBD2. V was clipped by 5 bases and J by 2 bases; unmatched bases: 14. Germline V gene data show CDR1 as SGHAT and CDR2 as FQDESV (reference sequence). This CDR3 comprises 17 residues. The DNA for the CDR3 is TGTGCCAGCAGCATCAATAGCGGGGTGATGCCTACCTACGAGCAGTACTTC. Its translation is CASSINSGVMPTYEQYF.

This clonotype was found many times. The V and J genes are TRBV27 and TRBJ2-2, with a tentative D call TRBD1 (5 bases). Germline V gives CDR1 MNHEY, CDR2 SMNVEV (reference sequence). This CDR3 has 15 residues. Trimming shortened V by 4 bases and J by 1 base, and 10 bases separated the two germline ends. CDR3 sequence reads: CASSWSQENTGELFF. The CDR3 DNA reads as TGTGCCAGCAGTTGGTCACAGGAGAACACCGGGGAGCTGTTTTTT.

This clonotype was seen only a few times. The chain employs TRBV29-1 and TRBJ2-1, with D perhaps TRBD2 (5 bases). Deletions cut 7 bases from V and 10 bases from J, with 14 bases between. CDR3 length equals 11 residues. Germline V lookup: CDR1 SQVTM, CDR2 ANQGSEA. In nucleotides, the CDR3 is TGCAGCGCCGGGGAATACGCGGAGCAGTTCTTC. Protein sequence: CSAGEYAEQFF.